This TCR beta chain was captured in a study of technical replicates of blood from several donors. Using immunoSEQ multiplex PCR, the repertoire was profiled, and TCRdb retains in-frame clones only, with some absent. The table records 53,000 or so clones, about 86% of them present only once. Sequencing was done on a sample of PBMCs. This receptor was obtained from a human donor in good health. Some clones in this sample may be carry-over from other donors' samples.

CDR3 DNA: TGTGCCAGCAGCCAAGTATCAGGGGGCTCCTATAATTCACCCCTCCACTTT. Translating gives CASSQVSGGSYNSPLHF. This rearrangement joins TRBV4-2 to TRBJ1-6, with 7 nucleotides matching TRBD1. The CDR3 is 17 residues long. The V gene's germline CDR1 is LGHNA and CDR2 YNFKEQ. Germline trimming cut 1 base from V and 0 bases from J; bases unmatched to any gene: 3.